These T cell receptor beta chains were read from a single sample in a study of T cells after somatic rescue of genetic block. Some clones are missing from TCRdb's copy, which holds only in-frame ones; the method was immunoSEQ multiplex PCR. The sample comprises tens of thousands of clones, 80% to 90% of which are singletons, and about 1.5% rests with the top ten. Sequences were obtained from peripheral blood mononuclear cells (PBMCs). The receptors were sampled from a woman under 30. The CDR3 runs from the conserved cysteine through the conserved F or W. D genes are given only for firm matches. Clone size is stated in some rows and not others, as once, few, many or a class when expanded.

clone_size	v_call	d_call	j_call	cdr3_nt	cdr3_aa
-	TRBV28	-	TRBJ1-5	TGTGCCAGCAGTTTAGCGGGAGGTCGCAATCAGCCCCAGCATTTT	CASSLAGGRNQPQHF
-	TRBV5-1	-	TRBJ2-1	TGCGCCAGCAGGGCCGAGACCCTTAGTGAGCAGTTCTTC	CASRAETLSEQFF
-	TRBV4-2	TRBD2	TRBJ2-7	TGTGCCAGCAGCCAAACCGGTACTAGCGCTAACTACGAGCAGTACTTC	CASSQTGTSANYEQYF
-	TRBV5-1	TRBD1	TRBJ1-1	TGCGCCAGCAGCTTGGCTCCGGGACAGGGTAACACTGAAGCTTTCTTT	CASSLAPGQGNTEAFF
-	TRBV11-2	-	TRBJ2-5	TGTGCCAGCAGCTTAGGGGCGTCATGGCAAGAGACCCAGTACTTC	CASSLGASWQETQYF
-	TRBV18	TRBD1	TRBJ1-4	TGTGCCAGCTCACCTGAGACAGGGCCCTTCTTAGGTGAAAAACTGTTTTTT	CASSPETGPFLGEKLFF
-	TRBV14	-	TRBJ2-5	TGTGCCAGCAGCCAACTTGCTAGTTGGCAAGAGACCCAGTACTTC	CASSQLASWQETQYF
-	TRBV6-5	TRBD1	TRBJ2-3	TGTGCCAGCAGTTACGTAGGACAGGGGGAATCAGATACGCAGTATTTT	CASSYVGQGESDTQYF
-	TRBV11-3	-	TRBJ1-2	TGTGCCAGCAGCTTAGATCCCCAGGGAGGCTACACCTTC	CASSLDPQGGYTF
-	TRBV18	-	TRBJ2-7	TGTGCCAGCTCACCACGTGAGGATTCCTACGAGCAGTACTTC	CASSPREDSYEQYF
-	TRBV4-1	-	TRBJ1-1	TGCGCCAGCAGCCCCAGGTGGGACCCGAGCACTGAAGCTTTCTTT	CASSPRWDPSTEAFF
-	TRBV5-1	-	TRBJ1-1	TGCGCCAGCAGCTTGGCCAGAGGGGAGGTGAACACTGAAGCTTTCTTT	CASSLARGEVNTEAFF
-	TRBV30	TRBD1	TRBJ2-2	TGTGCCTGGATGGACAGGTCGAACACCGGGGAGCTGTTTTTT	CAWMDRSNTGELFF
-	TRBV5-1	-	TRBJ1-3	TGCGCCAGCAGCGCGGATGACACCTCTGGAAACACCATATATTTT	CASSADDTSGNTIYF
-	TRBV19	TRBD1	TRBJ1-1	TGTGCCAGTAGTGGACTCAGGACAGGGAAAACTGAAGCTTTCTTT	CASSGLRTGKTEAFF
-	TRBV7-8	-	TRBJ2-3	TGTGCCAGCAGCGTACGGGACGACACAGATACGCAGTATTTT	CASSVRDDTDTQYF
-	TRBV5-1	-	TRBJ2-1	TGCGCCAGCAGCTTGGGGACAGTGTATGGCAATGAGCAGTTCTTC	CASSLGTVYGNEQFF
-	TRBV27	TRBD1	TRBJ2-3	TGTGCCAGCAGTTCGACAGGGGCCCTCACAGATACGCAGTATTTT	CASSSTGALTDTQYF
-	TRBV28	TRBD2	TRBJ2-1	TGTGCCAGCAGTTCCCCTGGGAGCGGGAGGTACAATGAGCAGTTCTTC	CASSSPGSGRYNEQFF
-	TRBV28	TRBD1	TRBJ1-2	TGTGCCAGCATCATCGGACAGGGCGGCTATGGCTACACCTTC	CASIIGQGGYGYTF
-	TRBV28	-	TRBJ2-7	TGTGCCAGCAGTACGACAGGCGTCCGGGTGTACGAGCAGTACTTC	CASSTTGVRVYEQYF
-	TRBV6-5	-	TRBJ1-3	TGTGCCAGCAGTTACGGAGGGAGTGGAAACACCATATATTTT	CASSYGGSGNTIYF
-	TRBV28	-	TRBJ1-2	TGTGCCAGCAGTCTGGGGGGGAATCGTGGCTATGGCTACACCTTC	CASSLGGNRGYGYTF
-	TRBV12-5	-	TRBJ1-1	TGTGCTAGTGGTTTGGCAGTGAACACTGAAGCTTTCTTT	CASGLAVNTEAFF
-	TRBV7-6	TRBD2	TRBJ2-3	TGTGCCAGCAGCTTAGGTAGCGGGCTCGGAGATACGCAGTATTTT	CASSLGSGLGDTQYF
-	TRBV18	TRBD1	TRBJ1-2	TGTGCCAGCTCACCTGCGGGACAGGGGGCGAGGGGCTACACCTTC	CASSPAGQGARGYTF
-	TRBV5-1	-	TRBJ1-2	TGCGCCAGCAGCCCCGAGGGGGGATACGGGGCAGGCTATGGCTACACCTTC	CASSPEGGYGAGYGYTF
-	TRBV5-8	-	TRBJ1-1	TGTGCCAGCAGCTTGGGATCAGGGCTGAACACTGAAGCTTTCTTT	CASSLGSGLNTEAFF
-	TRBV2	TRBD2	TRBJ2-5	TGTGCCAGGGGCGGGGAGCGGGGAGAGACCCAGTACTTC	CARGGERGETQYF
-	TRBV4-2	-	TRBJ2-1	TGTGCCAGCAGCCAAGATTGGGCAGGGAGATATAGTGAGCAGTTCTTC	CASSQDWAGRYSEQFF
-	TRBV27	TRBD1	TRBJ2-3	TGTGCCAGCAGTTCGCTCCTGACAGGGGCGCTCCCAAGCACAGATACGCAGTATTTT	CASSSLLTGALPSTDTQYF
-	TRBV13	TRBD2	TRBJ2-5	TGTGCCAGCAGCTTAGAAGGGAGGCTTACTAGCGGGATGGAGACCCAGTACTTC	CASSLEGRLTSGMETQYF
-	TRBV5-1	-	TRBJ1-2	TGCGCCAGCAGCTTTCAGGGTTTCGAGGGCTACACCTTC	CASSFQGFEGYTF
few	TRBV10-1	TRBD1	TRBJ1-5	TGCGCCAGCAGGCGCCGTCCCACAGGGGAAGGCCAGCCCCAGCATTTT	CASRRRPTGEGQPQHF
-	TRBV28	-	TRBJ2-1	TGTGCCAGCAGTTCCACCCTTGCGATTCGCTACAATGAGCAGTTCTTC	CASSSTLAIRYNEQFF
-	TRBV10-3	TRBD1	TRBJ1-5	TGTGCCACCGGACAGGGAAGGGATAAGGGCAATCAGCCCCAGCATTTT	CATGQGRDKGNQPQHF
-	TRBV19	-	TRBJ2-7	TGTGCCAGTAGTAGCCCCGGTGAGTTGACCTACGAGCAGTACTTC	CASSSPGELTYEQYF
-	TRBV6-5	-	TRBJ1-4	TGTGCCAGCAGTTGGTCTAACCGGGGAAAACTGTTTTTT	CASSWSNRGKLFF
-	TRBV5-1	TRBD2	TRBJ2-5	TGCGCCAGCAGGTCGGGACTAGCGGAAGAGACCCAGTACTTC	CASRSGLAEETQYF
-	TRBV19	-	TRBJ1-4	TGTGCCAGTACCCCACGGAGGGGACACACTAATGAAAAACTGTTTTTT	CASTPRRGHTNEKLFF
-	TRBV11-2	TRBD1	TRBJ2-1	TGTGCCAGCAGCTTGGCGGACAGGGCCTACAATGAGCAGTTCTTC	CASSLADRAYNEQFF